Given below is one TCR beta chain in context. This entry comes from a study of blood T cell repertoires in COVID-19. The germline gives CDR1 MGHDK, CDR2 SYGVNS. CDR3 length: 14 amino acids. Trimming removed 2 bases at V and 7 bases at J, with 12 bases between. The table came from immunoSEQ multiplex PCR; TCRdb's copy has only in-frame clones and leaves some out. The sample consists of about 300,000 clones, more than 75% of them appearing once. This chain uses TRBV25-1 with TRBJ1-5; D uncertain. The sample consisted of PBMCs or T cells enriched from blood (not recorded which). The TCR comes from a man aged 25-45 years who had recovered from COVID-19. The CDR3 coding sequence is TGTGCCAGCAGTGAAGGGTCGGGGTTACAGCCCCAGCATTTT. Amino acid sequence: CASSEGSGLQPQHF.